A single sample gave rise to the 8 T cell receptor beta chains below, sequenced in a study of shared clonotypes between healthy human individuals. Sequenced by immunoSEQ multiplex PCR; TCRdb stores in-frame clones only, minus some. The sample has roughly 1 million clones; around three quarters are singletons. What was sequenced was memory CD4+ T cells from PBMCs. Subset described: CD45RA-negative fraction. The receptors derive from a man younger than 35 in good health. Some clones in this sample may be carry-over from other donors' samples.

This clone occurred once. This chain links TRBV27 with TRBJ1-1; unclear D gene. CDR1 is MNHEY, CDR2 SMNVEV, per germline (reference sequence). Trimming shortened V by 3 bases and J by 0 bases, and 11 bases separated the two germline ends. The CDR3 is 15 amino acids. CDR3 region: CASSFTRYLNTEAFF. The CDR3 region has the DNA TGTGCCAGCAGTTTCACCCGATACTTGAACACTGAAGCTTTCTTT.

This clone was detected only a few times. Different DNA sequences within this sample yield the same CDR3. The chain couples TRBV6-5 to TRBJ2-5; TRBD2 matches at 7 bases. The trim removed 4 bases at V and 1 base at J, leaving 0 bases unmatched. CDR1 MNHEY and CDR2 SVGAGI come from the germline V gene. The CDR3 runs to 13 residues. The CDR3 bases are TGTGCCAGCAGTTGGGGGGGCCAAGAGACCCAGTACTTC. This translates into CASSWGGQETQYF.

This clone has just a few counts. The gene calls are TRBV19 and TRBJ2-5; TRBD2 matches 10 bases. V lost 6 bases to trimming and J lost 8 bases; unmatched junction nucleotides: 12. The CDR3 length is 15 residues. Germline CDR1 reads LNHDA; CDR2 reads SQIVND (reference sequence). The CDR3 region is CASSPRPAGGGTQYF. CDR3 DNA sequence: TGTGCCAGTAGCCCCCGGCCAGCGGGGGGGGGTACCCAGTACTTC.

The J gene is TRBJ1-4, the V gene TRBV30; 8 bases agree with TRBD1. Looked up from germline, CDR1 is GTSNPN and CDR2 is SVGIG (reference sequence). V trimming: 1 base; J trimming: 2 bases; junction bases outside the gene matches: 3. This CDR3 comprises 15 residues. The CDR3 reads CAWSARGLTNEKLFF. CDR3 DNA: TGTGCCTGGAGTGCCAGGGGGCTCACTAATGAAAAACTGTTTTTT.

Note on this clone: The sample contains more than one DNA sequence encoding this CDR3. The chain has TRBV18 and TRBJ1-6; a possible D gene is TRBD1 (6 bases). V dropped 2 bases and J dropped 7 bases, with 6 bases sitting between them. The CDR3 contains 13 residues. CDR1 KGHSH and CDR2 LQKENI come from the germline V gene. The CDR3 nucleotides are TGTGCCAGCTCACCAGACAGGAATTCACCCCTCCACTTT. It yields the protein CASSPDRNSPLHF. The entire variable domain, with the rest obtained from reference TRBV18 and TRBJ1-6, is as follows: NAGVMQNPRHLVRRRGQEARLRCSPMKGHSHVYWYRQLPEEGLKFMVYLQKENIIDESGMPKERFSAEFPKEGPSILRIQQVVRGDSAAYFCASSPDRNSPLHFGNGTRLTVT.

This clone was observed a few times. The genes are TRBV9 and TRBJ2-3, with 9 bases that match TRBD1. Trimming cost V 4 bases and J 2 bases; bases outside gene matches: 14. The CDR3 is 18 residues long. Germline lookup yields CDR1 SGDLS and CDR2 YYNGEE. CDR3 residues: CASSPRGGTGLSTDTQYF. The CDR3 nucleotides are TGTGCCAGCAGCCCTAGGGGGGGGACAGGGCTATCCACAGATACGCAGTATTTT.

This sequence joins TRBV28 and TRBJ1-5, with D possibly TRBD1 on 6 matching bases. The germline V gene encodes CDR1 MDHEN and CDR2 SYDVKM. This CDR3 is 15 amino acids long. The germline V and J ends were trimmed by 6 bases and 4 bases, with 16 bases remaining between them. This CDR3 is CASRRDTLTNQPQHF. As DNA, the CDR3 is TGTGCCAGCAGACGGGACACCCTTACGAATCAGCCCCAGCATTTT. Filled out from reference TRBV28 and TRBJ1-5, the complete variable domain reads DVKVTQSSRYLVKRTGEKVFLECVQDMDHENMFWYRQDPGLGLRLIYFSYDVKMKEKGDIPEGYSVSREKKERFSLILESASTNQTSMYLCASRRDTLTNQPQHFGDGTRLSIL.

The chain joins TRBV6-5 to TRBJ1-4; D gene unclear. The CDR3 consists of 13 residues. Germline CDR1 reads MNHEY; CDR2 reads SVGAGI. Trimming removed 10 bases at V and 0 bases at J, with 9 bases between. CDR3 region: CATKTTTNEKLFF. As DNA, the CDR3 is TGTGCCACGAAGACAACAACTAATGAAAAACTGTTTTTT.